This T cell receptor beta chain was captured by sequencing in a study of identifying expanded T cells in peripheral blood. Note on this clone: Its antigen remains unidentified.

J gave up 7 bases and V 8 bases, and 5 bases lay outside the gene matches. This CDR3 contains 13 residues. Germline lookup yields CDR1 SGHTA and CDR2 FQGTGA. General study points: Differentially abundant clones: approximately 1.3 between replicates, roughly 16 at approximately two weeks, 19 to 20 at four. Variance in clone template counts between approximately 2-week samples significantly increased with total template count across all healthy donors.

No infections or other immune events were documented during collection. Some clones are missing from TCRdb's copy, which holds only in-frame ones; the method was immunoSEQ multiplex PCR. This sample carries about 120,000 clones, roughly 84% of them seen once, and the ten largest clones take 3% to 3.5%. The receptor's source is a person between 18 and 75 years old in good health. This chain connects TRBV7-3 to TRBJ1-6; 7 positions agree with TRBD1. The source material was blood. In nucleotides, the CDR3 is TGTGCCAGCTCCGGGACAGCCAATTCACCCCTCCACTTT. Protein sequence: CASSGTANSPLHF.